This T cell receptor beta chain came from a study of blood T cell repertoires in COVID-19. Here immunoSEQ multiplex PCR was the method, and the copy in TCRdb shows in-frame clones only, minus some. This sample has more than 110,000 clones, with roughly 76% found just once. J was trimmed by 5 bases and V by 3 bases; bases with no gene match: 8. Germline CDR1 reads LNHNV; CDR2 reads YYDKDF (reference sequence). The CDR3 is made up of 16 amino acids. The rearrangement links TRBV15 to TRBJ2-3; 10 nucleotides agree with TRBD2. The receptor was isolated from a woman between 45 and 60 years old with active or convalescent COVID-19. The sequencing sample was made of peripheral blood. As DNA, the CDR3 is TGTGCCACCAGCAGGGGACCTAGCGGGGGTGAAGATACGCAGTATTTT. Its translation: CATSRGPSGGEDTQYF.